Presented here are 29 T cell receptor beta chains from one specimen sequenced in a study of blood T cell repertoires in COVID-19. Assay used: immunoSEQ multiplex PCR; TCRdb lists only in-frame clones, some missing. The profile shows tens of thousands of clones, 87% of them singletons. Sequences were obtained from peripheral blood. The receptors shown here come from a woman older than 75 with active or convalescent COVID-19.

This clone has a handful of counts. V is TRBV7-2 and J is TRBJ1-1; 7 positions agree with TRBD1. Looked up from germline, CDR1 is SGHTA and CDR2 is FQGNSA. Trimming took 5 bases from V and 0 from J; bases not matched to a gene: 6. The CDR3 totals 15 residues. CDR3 DNA sequence: TGTGCCAGCAGCCCGGGACAGTTAATGAACACTGAAGCTTTCTTT. Translated: CASSPGQLMNTEAFF.

This rearrangement joins TRBV12-3 or TRBV12-4 to TRBJ2-3, with D uncertain. There are 11 residues in the CDR3. Trimming cost V 2 bases and J 6 bases, with 3 bases left between them. CDR3 bases: TGTGCCAGCAGTTTATCGGATACGCAGTATTTT. Translating it yields CASSLSDTQYF.

In its sample, this clone was seen a few times. The rearrangement uses TRBV6-5 and TRBJ2-3, with no clear D. Germline CDR1 reads MNHEY; CDR2 reads SVGAGI. This CDR3 contains 12 residues. Between the trimmed V and J ends, which lost 8 bases and 2 bases, there was a span of 8 bases. The CDR3 here is CASLRDTDTQYF. In nucleotides, the CDR3 is TGTGCCAGCCTACGCGACACAGATACGCAGTATTTT.

This chain connects TRBV11-3 to TRBJ2-1, with 9 bases lining up with TRBD1. Germline CDR1 reads SGHNT; CDR2 reads YENEEA. This CDR3 contains 12 residues. V gave up 6 bases and J gave up 9 bases; unmatched junction bases: 3. CDR3 in amino acids: CASRGTGSEQFF. As DNA, the CDR3 is TGTGCCAGCAGGGGGACAGGGAGTGAGCAGTTCTTC.

The rearrangement links TRBV4-3 to TRBJ1-1; maybe TRBD1 (5 bases). Deletions cut 4 bases from V and 5 bases from J, with 11 bases between. The CDR3 has 13 residues. Germline values: CDR1 LGHNA, CDR2 YSLEER. Written as DNA, the CDR3 is TGCGCCAGCAGCCCCGGGGGTAGGACTGAAGCTTTCTTT. Translation gives CASSPGGRTEAFF.

The J gene is TRBJ1-1, the V gene TRBV3-1 (or the pseudogene TRBV3-2); D remains unclear. This CDR3 comprises 14 residues. Germline lookup yields CDR1 LGHDT and CDR2 YNNKEL (reference sequence). The V end lost 4 bases, the J end lost 3 bases, and 12 bases lay between the germline ends. The CDR3 reads CASSPSGADTEAFF. The CDR3 nucleotides read TGTGCCAGCAGCCCATCCGGAGCGGACACTGAAGCTTTCTTT.

V is TRBV2 and J is TRBJ2-3, with D perhaps matching TRBD2 (5 bases). Germline assignment: CDR1 SNHLY and CDR2 FYNNEI. The CDR3 sequence is 16 residues long. The CDR3 DNA is TGTGCATCCCGGGGTCTAGCCCTACAACACACAGATACGCAGTATTTT. Protein: CASRGLALQHTDTQYF.

The chain joins TRBV4-1 to TRBJ2-7; TRBD1 agrees at 8 bases. The junction had 8 bases not matched to a gene; V was cut back by 4 bases and J by 3 bases. Germline V gene data show CDR1 as MGHRA and CDR2 as YSYEKL. The CDR3 consists of 15 residues. CDR3 loop: CASSPATGVSYEQYF. In DNA form, the CDR3 reads TGCGCCAGCAGCCCAGCGACAGGGGTAAGCTACGAGCAGTACTTC.

The chain combines TRBV11-2 with TRBJ2-7, with TRBD1 identical over 10 bases. Germline-derived CDR1 and CDR2 are SGHAT and FQNNGV. CDR3 length equals 14 residues. The V segment lost 4 bases and the J segment 5 bases; nucleotides outside the gene matches: 5. The CDR3 DNA is TGTGCCAGCAGCTCCGGGACAGGGGTAGACGAGCAGTACTTC. Protein: CASSSGTGVDEQYF.

V gene TRBV6-6 combines with J gene TRBJ1-5; TRBD1 matches at 11 bases. Losses at the gene ends were 6 bases for V and 2 bases for J; bases not matched to a gene: 6. The length of the CDR3 is 16 residues. Per germline, CDR1 MNHNY and CDR2 SVGAGI (reference sequence). The CDR3 spells CASSWTGGYRNQPQHF. Written as DNA, the CDR3 is TGTGCCAGCAGCTGGACAGGGGGCTATCGCAATCAGCCCCAGCATTTT.

This chain connects TRBV3-1 (or the pseudogene TRBV3-2) to TRBJ2-7; TRBD1 matches 7 bases. V shed 1 base, J shed 2 bases, and the junction held 5 bases outside the gene matches. The germline V gene encodes CDR1 LGHDT and CDR2 YNNKEL (reference sequence). This CDR3 has 15 residues. This CDR3 reads CASSQGRQGPYEQYF. CDR3 nucleotide sequence: TGTGCCAGCAGCCAAGGAAGACAGGGCCCCTACGAGCAGTACTTC.

V gene TRBV24-1 combines with J gene TRBJ2-1; the D gene is possibly TRBD1 (6 bases). V gave up 5 bases and J gave up 8 bases, with 12 bases separating them. Looked up from germline, CDR1 is KGHDR and CDR2 is SFDVKD. The CDR3 length is 13 residues. The CDR3 region is CATSATTGYEQFF. The CDR3 DNA reads as TGTGCCACCAGTGCCACCACAGGGTATGAGCAGTTCTTC.

The J gene is TRBJ1-2, the V gene TRBV30; weak D call: TRBD1 (5 bases). V was trimmed by 4 bases and J by 8 bases, leaving 20 bases between them. Per the germline V gene, CDR1 is GTSNPN and CDR2 is SVGIG (reference sequence). The CDR3 consists of 14 residues. This CDR3 is CAWTQGVLRKGYTF. Here the CDR3 DNA reads TGTGCCTGGACGCAAGGGGTTCTGCGTAAGGGCTACACCTTC.

V is TRBV7-3 and J is TRBJ1-1; 7 bases fit TRBD1. The CDR3 covers 16 residues. V gave up 4 bases and J gave up 1 base; unmatched junction bases: 9. Germline assignment: CDR1 SGHTA and CDR2 FQGTGA. The CDR3 is CASSSRTGRRNTEAFF. The DNA of the CDR3 is TGTGCCAGCAGCTCCCGGACAGGAAGGAGGAACACTGAAGCTTTCTTT.

Worth noting for this clone: One end of the junction varies from germline; a read error may be responsible. The identical CDR3 is also encoded by other nucleotide sequences in the sample. The J gene is TRBJ2-2, the V gene TRBV18; 12 bases are a match to TRBD2. The CDR3 has 14 residues. The germline gives CDR1 KGHSH, CDR2 LQKENI. Here the CDR3 reads CASSTSGSSGELFF. The CDR3 nucleotides are TGTGCTAGCTCGACTAGCGGGAGCTCCGGGGAGCTGTTTTTT.

The V and J genes are TRBV11-3 and TRBJ2-3, with 8 bases that match TRBD2. In germline, CDR1 is SGHNT, CDR2 YENEEA. The length of the CDR3 is 16 residues. J was trimmed by 1 base and V by 5 bases; bases with no gene match: 8. The CDR3, as DNA: TGTGCCAGCAGCATCGGCGGGGGGCATGGCACAGATACGCAGTATTTT. It translates to CASSIGGGHGTDTQYF.

Only a few counts were recorded for this clone. V and J are TRBV19 and TRBJ1-3; 8 bases agree with TRBD1. CDR1 and CDR2 from the germline V gene are LNHDA and SQIVND (reference sequence). This CDR3 spans 18 amino acids. The J segment lost 6 bases and the V segment lost 0 bases, leaving 13 bases of the junction unmatched. The DNA of the CDR3 is TGTGCCAGTAGTATAGAGGCCAGACAGGGGATGACTGAAAACACCATATATTTT. As protein: CASSIEARQGMTENTIYF. The entire variable domain, with the rest obtained from reference TRBV19 and TRBJ1-3, is as follows: DGGITQSPKYLFRKEGQNVTLSCEQNLNHDAMYWYRQDPGQGLRLIYYSQIVNDFQKGDIAEGYSVSREKKESFPLTVTSAQKNPTAFYLCASSIEARQGMTENTIYFGEGSWLTVV.

V and J are TRBV4-1 and TRBJ2-7; TRBD2 is a possible D gene (5 bases). The CDR3 is 14 residues long. Trimming took 4 bases from V and 4 from J, leaving 14 bases between them. The germline V gene encodes CDR1 MGHRA and CDR2 YSYEKL. The CDR3 sequence: CASSPRVGGYEQYF. CDR3 bases: TGCGCCAGCAGCCCCCGGGTAGGAGGTTACGAGCAGTACTTC.

The V call is TRBV11-2, the J call TRBJ2-7; TRBD1 aligns across 9 bases. Germline V gene lookup returns CDR1 SGHAT and CDR2 FQNNGV. Trimming at V came to 8 bases and at J to 0 bases, leaving 5 bases not matched to a gene. The CDR3 runs 14 residues. Here the CDR3 reads CASLKQGASYEQYF. As DNA, the CDR3 is TGTGCCAGCCTAAAACAGGGGGCCTCCTACGAGCAGTACTTC.

The chain carries TRBV5-4 and TRBJ2-1; TRBD1 matches at 7 bases. This CDR3 has 15 amino acids. After removal of 3 bases from V and 3 bases from J, the junction contained 6 bases not matched to a gene. The germline gives CDR1 SGHNT, CDR2 YYREEE (reference sequence). The CDR3 reads CASSSGQDIYNEQFF. DNA for the CDR3: TGTGCCAGCAGCTCTGGACAGGACATCTACAATGAGCAGTTCTTC.

This chain joins TRBV4-2 and TRBJ2-1, with D perhaps TRBD2 (6 bases). This CDR3 region has 15 residues. The germline V gene encodes CDR1 LGHNA and CDR2 YNFKEQ. With 0 bases removed from V and 5 bases from J, the gap between germline ends came to 11 bases. CDR3 nucleotides: TGTGCCAGCAGCCAAGATAAGGCGGGGCACAATGAGCAGTTCTTC. Protein product: CASSQDKAGHNEQFF.

The V call is TRBV18, the J call TRBJ1-5; possibly TRBD1 for D (6 bases). The CDR3 length is 15 residues. Trimming left V 5 bases short and J 2 bases short, with 13 bases between. Germline V CDR1 and CDR2: KGHSH, LQKENI. The CDR3 DNA follows: TGTGCCAGCTCAGCAACAGGGTTGGGCAATCAGCCCCAGCATTTT. Translation gives CASSATGLGNQPQHF. The variable domain in full, completed from reference TRBV18 and TRBJ1-5, reads NAGVMQNPRHLVRRRGQEARLRCSPMKGHSHVYWYRQLPEEGLKFMVYLQKENIIDESGMPKERFSAEFPKEGPSILRIQQVVRGDSAAYFCASSATGLGNQPQHFGDGTRLSIL.

The chain carries TRBV9 and TRBJ2-1, with TRBD2 matching 11 bases. CDR3 length: 17 residues. CDR1 is SGDLS, CDR2 YYNGEE, per germline. Germline trimming cut 0 bases from V and 5 bases from J; bases unmatched to any gene: 7. The CDR3 DNA is TGTGCCAGCAGCGTAGTGGGTAGCGGGGGGGTTAACAATGAGCAGTTCTTC. Translation gives CASSVVGSGGVNNEQFF.

J is TRBJ2-3 and V is TRBV14, with 10 bases matching TRBD2. After removal of 2 bases from V and 4 bases from J, the junction contained 6 bases not matched to a gene. There are 16 residues in the CDR3. Per germline, CDR1 SGHDN and CDR2 FVKESK. The CDR3 protein is CASSQMASGRADTQYF. The DNA for the CDR3 is TGTGCCAGCAGCCAAATGGCGAGCGGGAGGGCAGATACGCAGTATTTT.

The chain couples TRBV6-6 to TRBJ1-1; no reliable D call. Germline V gene sequence: CDR1 MNHNY, CDR2 SVGAGI (reference sequence). The length of the CDR3 is 13 residues. V was cut by 2 bases and J by 7 bases, with 11 bases left in between. The CDR3 nucleotides read TGTGCCAGCAGTTACGGAGGAACAGTTGAAGCTTTCTTT. Translation: CASSYGGTVEAFF.

The genes are TRBV12-3 or TRBV12-4 and TRBJ2-5, with a possible D match to TRBD2 (6 bases). The length of the CDR3 is 13 residues. V lost 3 bases and J 7 bases, leaving 12 bases between the germline ends. The CDR3 sequence is CASSLGLKGTQYF. DNA for the CDR3: TGTGCCAGCAGTTTGGGACTCAAGGGGACCCAGTACTTC.

This chain uses TRBV5-1 with TRBJ1-2; D not certain. Germline values: CDR1 SGHRS, CDR2 YFSETQ. The CDR3 sequence is 14 residues long. Deletions cut 2 bases from V and 2 bases from J, with 10 bases between. CDR3 DNA: TGCGCCAGCAGCTTTTCTATTGTCAACTATGGCTACACCTTC. Protein: CASSFSIVNYGYTF.

J is TRBJ2-3 and V is TRBV3-1 (or the pseudogene TRBV3-2), with D tentatively TRBD2 (6 bases). Trimming took 4 bases from V and 6 from J, leaving 11 bases between them. The germline V gene encodes CDR1 LGHDT and CDR2 YNNKEL (reference sequence). This CDR3 contains 13 residues. CDR3 sequence (DNA): TGTGCCAGCAGCCTTAGCGGAGAGGATACGCAGTATTTT. As protein: CASSLSGEDTQYF.

This sequence joins TRBV4-3 and TRBJ1-1, with D tentatively TRBD1 (5 bases). With 1 base removed from V and 9 bases from J, the gap between germline ends came to 15 bases. Germline-derived CDR1 and CDR2 are LGHNA and YSLEER. The CDR3 has 14 amino acids. The CDR3 bases are TGCGCCAGCAGCCAAGTCCGGGCAGGGCTCAAAGCTTTCTTT. Protein sequence: CASSQVRAGLKAFF.